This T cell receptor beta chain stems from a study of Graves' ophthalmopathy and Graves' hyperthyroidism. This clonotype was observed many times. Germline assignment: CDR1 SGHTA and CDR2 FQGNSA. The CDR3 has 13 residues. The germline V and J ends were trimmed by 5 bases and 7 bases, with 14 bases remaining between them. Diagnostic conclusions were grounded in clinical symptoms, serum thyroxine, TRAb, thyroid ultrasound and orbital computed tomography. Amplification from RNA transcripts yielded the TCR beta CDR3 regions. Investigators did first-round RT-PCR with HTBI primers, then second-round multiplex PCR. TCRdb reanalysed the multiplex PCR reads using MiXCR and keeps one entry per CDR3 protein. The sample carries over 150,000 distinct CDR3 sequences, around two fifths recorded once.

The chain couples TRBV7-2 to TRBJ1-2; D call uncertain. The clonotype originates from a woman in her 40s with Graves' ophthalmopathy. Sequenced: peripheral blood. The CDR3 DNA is TGTGCCAGCAGCCGCGGGCGGGCATCTGGCTACACCTTC. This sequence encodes CASSRGRASGYTF.